Each of the 26 T cell receptor beta chains below was sequenced from the same sample in a study of T cells after yellow fever vaccination. TCRdb reprocessed the 5' RACE reads via MiXCR and lists one record per CDR3 protein. Altogether about 300,000 distinct CDR3 sequences are present, around 6.8% being singletons, with the ten largest covering over 15%. The sequences come from PBMCs, collected roughly 47 days after the first yellow fever vaccination. The receptor set was obtained from a young man who received the YFV17D yellow fever vaccine.

Only a few counts were recorded for this clonotype. J is TRBJ2-5 and V is TRBV9, with D maybe TRBD2 (5 bases). Trimming took off 0 bases at V and 10 bases at J, with 22 bases between the two ends. From germline, CDR1 is SGDLS and CDR2 YYNGEE. CDR3 length: 16 amino acids. The CDR3 spells CASSVVPGVGSGGQYF. The CDR3 DNA reads as TGTGCCAGCAGCGTAGTACCCGGGGTGGGATCCGGAGGCCAGTACTTC.

In its sample, this clonotype was seen a few times. This sequence joins TRBV5-6 and TRBJ2-4, with D possibly being TRBD1 or TRBD2 (5 bases each). The V end was cut by 4 bases, the J end by 0 bases, with 20 bases between. This CDR3 region has 18 residues. CDR1 and CDR2 from the germline V gene are SGHDT and YYEEEE. The CDR3 nucleotides read TGTGCCAGCAGCCCCGGGACCCGAGTAGATATAGCCAAAAACATTCAGTACTTC. This gives the protein CASSPGTRVDIAKNIQYF.

Ten or more counts support this clonotype. This chain joins TRBV20-1 and TRBJ1-1; D not certain. This CDR3 spans 13 amino acids. The V gene lost 6 bases and the J gene lost 4 bases, with 15 bases spanning the gap. Looked up from germline, CDR1 is DFQATT and CDR2 is SNEGSKA (reference sequence). This CDR3 reads CSAAMAWGTEAFF. DNA of the CDR3: TGCAGTGCCGCGATGGCATGGGGCACTGAAGCTTTCTTT.

This clonotype was counted between two and nine times. The V and J genes are TRBV27 and TRBJ1-1; D ambiguous. The CDR3 is made up of 16 amino acids. The ends were cut back, 5 bases at V and 0 bases at J, with 16 bases in the middle. Looked up from germline, CDR1 is MNHEY and CDR2 is SMNVEV (reference sequence). This CDR3 reads CASSPRITHMNTEAFF. The DNA of the CDR3 is TGTGCCAGCAGTCCAAGGATTACTCACATGAACACTGAAGCTTTCTTT.

This clonotype was picked up a small number of times. The V call is TRBV5-1, the J call TRBJ2-1; TRBD1 agrees at 8 bases. Germline V gene data show CDR1 as SGHRS and CDR2 as YFSETQ. The CDR3 runs to 16 residues. Losses at the gene ends were 5 bases for V and 0 bases for J; bases not matched to a gene: 7. The CDR3 bases are TGCGCCAGCAGAAAAGATACAGGGGGCTCCTACAATGAGCAGTTCTTC. Translation: CASRKDTGGSYNEQFF. The full variable domain, rest sourced from reference TRBV5-1 and TRBJ2-1, is KAGVTQTPRYLIKTRGQQVTLSCSPISGHRSVSWYQQTPGQGLQFLFEYFSETQRNKGNFPGRFSGRQFSNSRSEMNVSTLELGDSALYLCASRKDTGGSYNEQFFGPGTRLTVL.

CDR3 region: CASSSRFANTGELFF. Here the CDR3 DNA reads TGTGCCAGCAGCTCCAGGTTTGCGAACACCGGGGAGCTGTTTTTT. This chain uses TRBV7-9 with TRBJ2-2, with unresolved D. The CDR3 extends over 15 amino acids. In germline, CDR1 is SEHNR, CDR2 FQNEAQ (reference sequence). V lost 4 bases and J 0 bases, leaving 9 bases between the germline ends. The full variable domain, its missing parts supplied by reference TRBV7-9 and TRBJ2-2, is DTGVSQNPRHKITKRGQNVTFRCDPISEHNRLYWYRQTLGQGPEFLTYFQNEAQLEKSRLLSDRFSAERPKGSFSTLEIQRTEQGDSAMYLCASSSRFANTGELFFGEGSRLTVL.

This clonotype was counted between two and nine times. The chain joins TRBV20-1 to TRBJ1-3, with TRBD1 as a possible D gene (5 bases). The CDR3 length is 11 residues. Germline V CDR1 and CDR2: DFQATT, SNEGSKA (reference sequence). Trimming took off 4 bases at V and 4 bases at J, with 5 bases between the two ends. In nucleotides, the CDR3 is TGCAGTGCTACAGGGGGAAACACCATATATTTT. It encodes CSATGGNTIYF.

This clonotype came up a few times. The gene calls are TRBV29-1 and TRBJ1-2, with D unclear. Germline V gene data show CDR1 as SQVTM and CDR2 as ANQGSEA. V lost 6 bases and J 0 bases, leaving 14 bases between the germline ends. The CDR3 runs to 14 residues. CDR3 amino acids: CSVWTVQANYGYTF. CDR3 coding DNA: TGCAGCGTGTGGACCGTACAAGCTAACTATGGCTACACCTTC.

V usage is TRBV4-1 and J usage is TRBJ1-5; D unresolved. The V gene lost 0 bases and the J gene lost 4 bases, with 7 bases spanning the gap. CDR3 size: 14 residues. From germline, CDR1 is MGHRA and CDR2 YSYEKL. The CDR3 region is CASSQDSDNQPQHF. The CDR3 coding sequence is TGCGCCAGCAGCCAAGATTCGGATAATCAGCCCCAGCATTTT.

The rearrangement uses TRBV5-5 and TRBJ2-6; possible D gene TRBD2, 5 bases. Germline CDR1 SGHKS, CDR2 YYEKEE (reference sequence). V lost 7 bases and J lost 4, with 12 bases in between. The length of the CDR3 is 14 residues. CDR3 residues: CASLRAAGANVLTF. For the CDR3, the DNA is TGTGCCAGCCTGCGGGCGGCAGGGGCCAACGTCCTGACTTTC.

The J gene is TRBJ2-1, the V gene TRBV6-1; 7 bases are shared with TRBD1. This CDR3 has 16 amino acids. The germline CDR1 and CDR2 sequences are MNHNS and SASEGT. V shed 6 bases, J shed 5 bases, and the junction held 13 bases outside the gene matches. The CDR3 spells CASRLTGAELNNEQFF. For the CDR3, the DNA is TGTGCCAGCAGGCTAACAGGGGCCGAGTTAAACAATGAGCAGTTCTTC.

The V gene is TRBV7-2, the J gene TRBJ2-7; weak D call: TRBD2 (5 bases). Germline V lookup: CDR1 SGHTA, CDR2 FQGNSA. The CDR3 extends over 15 amino acids. The V end was cut by 1 base, the J end by 3 bases, with 13 bases between. CDR3 in amino acids: CASSLDGGGFYEQYF. CDR3 sequence (DNA): TGTGCCAGCAGCTTAGATGGCGGCGGGTTCTACGAGCAGTACTTC.

The rearrangement joins TRBV5-5 to TRBJ2-2, with D possibly being TRBD2 (5 bases). V was pared by 4 bases and J by 0 bases, with 13 bases between. The length of the CDR3 is 16 residues. The germline gives CDR1 SGHKS, CDR2 YYEKEE (reference sequence). CDR3 coding DNA: TGTGCCAGCAGCAATGGACTGATGCCGAACACCGGGGAGCTGTTTTTT. It translates to CASSNGLMPNTGELFF.

This clonotype turned up a few times. The DNA for the CDR3 is TGTGCCATCAGGGAGACAGGGTTGAACACTGAAGCTTTCTTT. Protein sequence: CAIRETGLNTEAFF. The chain links TRBV10-3 to TRBJ1-1, with 7 bases lining up with TRBD1. CDR1 and CDR2 from the germline V gene are ENHRY and SYGVKD. Unmatched junction bases numbered 4, after V lost 6 bases and J lost 0 bases. The CDR3 covers 14 residues.

The CDR3 spells CAISEAGEQFF. The CDR3 DNA is TGTGCCATCAGTGAAGCGGGTGAGCAGTTCTTC. The chain joins TRBV10-3 to TRBJ2-1, with D perhaps TRBD2 (6 bases). V shed 3 bases and J shed 9 bases, with 6 bases lying between them. From germline, CDR1 is ENHRY and CDR2 SYGVKD. The CDR3 covers 11 residues.

The gene calls are TRBV19 and TRBJ2-5, with 9 bases matching TRBD2. CDR3 length: 14 amino acids. V shed 5 bases, J shed 3 bases, and the junction held 4 bases outside the gene matches. Germline lookup yields CDR1 LNHDA and CDR2 SQIVND (reference sequence). DNA for the CDR3: TGTGCCAGTAGTGGTAGCGGGGGTAAAGAGACCCAGTACTTC. Translation: CASSGSGGKETQYF.

This clonotype came up many times. V is TRBV5-1 and J is TRBJ2-3; D is perhaps TRBD1 or TRBD2 (5 bases each). Trimming removed 3 bases from V and 4 bases from J, with 12 bases in between. The CDR3 is 14 amino acids. Germline-derived CDR1 and CDR2 are SGHRS and YFSETQ. The CDR3 loop is CASSWGSGSDTQYF. DNA for the CDR3: TGCGCCAGCAGCTGGGGGAGTGGTTCAGATACGCAGTATTTT.

V usage is TRBV4-3 and J usage is TRBJ2-3; D possibly corresponds to TRBD2 (5 bases). The CDR3 is 15 residues long. Between the trimmed V and J ends, which lost 5 bases and 6 bases, there was a span of 18 bases. Germline-derived CDR1 and CDR2 are LGHNA and YSLEER. CDR3 amino acids: CASSYRAPGSDTQYF. CDR3 DNA: TGCGCCAGCAGCTACCGGGCCCCTGGGAGTGATACGCAGTATTTT.

This clonotype was found many times. This chain connects TRBV3-1 to TRBJ2-7, with 9 bases lining up with TRBD1. CDR3 size: 14 residues. Germline CDR1 reads LGHDT; CDR2 reads YNNKEL (reference sequence). Germline trimming cut 6 bases from V and 3 bases from J; bases unmatched to any gene: 6. The CDR3 region is CASSPGTGLYEQYV. DNA for the CDR3: TGTGCCAGCAGTCCCGGGACAGGGCTCTACGAGCAGTACGTC.

The chain combines TRBV10-3 with TRBJ2-3, with 8 bases identical to TRBD2. This CDR3 spans 16 amino acids. V gave up 6 bases and J gave up 6 bases; unmatched junction bases: 14. Per germline, CDR1 ENHRY and CDR2 SYGVKD. This CDR3 is CAIRPHRGGPDDTQYF. The CDR3 region has the DNA TGTGCCATCAGACCCCACCGGGGGGGCCCCGATGATACGCAGTATTTT.

The sample holds a few counts of this clonotype. The V and J genes are TRBV5-1 and TRBJ1-4; D not resolved. CDR3 length equals 15 residues. Germline V gives CDR1 SGHRS, CDR2 YFSETQ. Deletions cut 7 bases from V and 3 bases from J, with 16 bases between. The CDR3 spells CASREGSSANEKLFF. As DNA, the CDR3 is TGCGCCAGCCGCGAAGGGAGTTCGGCTAATGAAAAACTGTTTTTT.

This clonotype was detected many times. In DNA form, the CDR3 reads TGTGCCAGCAGTTTTGGTCTGAACACCGGGGAGCTGTTTTTT. Protein sequence: CASSFGLNTGELFF. The rearrangement joins TRBV27 to TRBJ2-2; D ambiguous. CDR1 is MNHEY, CDR2 SMNVEV, per germline (reference sequence). The length of the CDR3 is 14 residues. Trimming left V 3 bases short and J 1 base short, with 6 bases between.

This clonotype was picked up many times. This chain uses TRBV7-3 with TRBJ2-3; D is unresolved. Germline loops: CDR1 SGHTA, CDR2 FQGTGA. The CDR3 runs to 14 residues. The V end was cut by 5 bases, the J end by 6 bases, with 15 bases between. The CDR3 sequence: CASSPGPHSDTQYF. CDR3 DNA sequence: TGTGCCAGCAGCCCCGGGCCCCACTCTGATACGCAGTATTTT.

This clonotype showed up many times. V gene TRBV11-2 combines with J gene TRBJ2-1; maybe TRBD2 (6 bases). Trimming left V 6 bases short and J 0 bases short, with 21 bases between. The CDR3 totals 18 residues. CDR1 is SGHAT and CDR2 is FQNNGV in the germline V gene. In DNA, the CDR3 is TGTGCCAGCAGACCTCCTGCGGGGCTGGGGCGCTCCTACAATGAGCAGTTCTTC. This translates into CASRPPAGLGRSYNEQFF.

This rearrangement joins TRBV7-2 to TRBJ1-1, with D perhaps TRBD1 (6 bases). V was clipped by 5 bases and J by 3 bases, with 16 bases between them. This CDR3 has 15 residues. Per germline, CDR1 SGHTA and CDR2 FQGNSA. The CDR3 reads CASSPGGAVDTEAFF. CDR3 DNA: TGTGCCAGCAGCCCCGGGGGGGCAGTTGACACTGAAGCTTTCTTT. Full variable domain (outside the CDR3, taken from reference TRBV7-2 and TRBJ1-1): GAGVSQSPSNKVTEKGKDVELRCDPISGHTALYWYRQSLGQGLEFLIYFQGNSAPDKSGLPSDRFSAERTGGSVSTLTIQRTQQEDSAVYLCASSPGGAVDTEAFFGQGTRLTVV.

Only a few counts were recorded for this clonotype. The rearrangement links TRBV5-1 to TRBJ1-1; 7 bases fit TRBD1. J was trimmed by 0 bases and V by 3 bases; bases with no gene match: 8. Germline V gene sequence: CDR1 SGHRS, CDR2 YFSETQ. The CDR3 has 16 amino acids. CDR3 sequence reads: CASSSNRQGLNTEAFF. The DNA of the CDR3 is TGCGCCAGCAGCTCCAACAGACAGGGTCTGAACACTGAAGCTTTCTTT. The variable domain in full, completed from reference TRBV5-1 and TRBJ1-1, reads KAGVTQTPRYLIKTRGQQVTLSCSPISGHRSVSWYQQTPGQGLQFLFEYFSETQRNKGNFPGRFSGRQFSNSRSEMNVSTLELGDSALYLCASSSNRQGLNTEAFFGQGTRLTVV.